The T cell receptor (beta chain) described here comes from a study of OX40 agonist ivuxolimab in advanced cancers. Data came from immunoSEQ multiplex PCR; TCRdb stores just in-frame clones and leaves some out. Of about 140,000 clones detected, around nine tenths appear once; the ten largest clones hold roughly 1.1%. Germline V CDR1 and CDR2: SGHRS, YFSETQ. The CDR3 loop spans 14 amino acids. V lost 4 bases, J lost 9 bases, and 12 bases stayed unmatched. Sequenced here: CD4+ or CD8+ T cells sorted from blood, sampled in a trial of the OX40 agonist ivuxolimab. The chain joins TRBV5-1 to TRBJ1-2; 7 nucleotides match TRBD1. This TCR was sampled from an adult with an advanced solid tumor such as melanoma, head and neck, liver or kidney cancer. The CDR3 loop is CASSPGGAPDSYTF. The CDR3 nucleotides are TGCGCCAGCAGCCCAGGGGGGGCCCCTGATAGCTACACCTTC. Full variable domain (outside the CDR3, taken from reference TRBV5-1 and TRBJ1-2): KAGVTQTPRYLIKTRGQQVTLSCSPISGHRSVSWYQQTPGQGLQFLFEYFSETQRNKGNFPGRFSGRQFSNSRSEMNVSTLELGDSALYLCASSPGGAPDSYTFGSGTRLTVV.